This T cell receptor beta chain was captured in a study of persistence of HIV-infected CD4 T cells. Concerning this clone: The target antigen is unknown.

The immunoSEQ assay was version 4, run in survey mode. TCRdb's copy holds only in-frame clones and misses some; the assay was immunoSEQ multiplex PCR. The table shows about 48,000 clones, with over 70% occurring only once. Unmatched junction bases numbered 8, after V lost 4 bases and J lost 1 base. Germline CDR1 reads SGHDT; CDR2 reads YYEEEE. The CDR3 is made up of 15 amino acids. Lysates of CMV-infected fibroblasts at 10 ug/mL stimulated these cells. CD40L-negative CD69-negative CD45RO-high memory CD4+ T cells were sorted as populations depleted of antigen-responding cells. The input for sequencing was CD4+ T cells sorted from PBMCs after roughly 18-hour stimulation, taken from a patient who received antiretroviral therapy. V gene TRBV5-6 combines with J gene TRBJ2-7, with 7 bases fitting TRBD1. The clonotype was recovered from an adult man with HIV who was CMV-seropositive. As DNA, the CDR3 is TGTGCCAGCAGCATAAGACAGGGATTATCCTACGAGCAGTACTTC. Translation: CASSIRQGLSYEQYF.